These 29 T cell receptor beta chains were all obtained from the same sample, sequenced in a study of OX40 agonist ivuxolimab in advanced cancers. Assay used: immunoSEQ multiplex PCR; TCRdb lists only in-frame clones, some missing. Of tens of thousands of clones in the sample, about 89% were seen once. This sample comprised CD4+ or CD8+ T cells sorted from blood, obtained in a trial of the OX40 agonist ivuxolimab. The source is an adult with an advanced solid tumor such as melanoma, head and neck, liver or kidney cancer.

This chain connects TRBV7-2 to TRBJ1-5; TRBD1 might be the D (5 bases). The V and J ends lost 5 bases and 4 bases respectively, with 15 bases between them. Germline lookup yields CDR1 SGHTA and CDR2 FQGNSA. The CDR3 runs to 15 residues. The CDR3 region has the DNA TGTGCCAGCAGCAAGGACAAGAATGGTAATCAGCCCCAGCATTTT. It encodes CASSKDKNGNQPQHF.

The rearrangement uses TRBV6-5 and TRBJ1-4; 7 nucleotides align to TRBD1. V lost 5 bases and J lost 5; bases outside the gene matches: 8. The CDR3 length is 15 residues. Germline V gene data show CDR1 as MNHEY and CDR2 as SVGAGI. CDR3 residues: CASSPETGQNEKLFF. The CDR3 DNA is TGTGCCAGCAGTCCTGAGACAGGGCAGAATGAAAAACTGTTTTTT.

The chain couples TRBV7-9 to TRBJ2-1; maybe TRBD2 (6 bases). Germline CDR1 and CDR2: SEHNR and FQNEAQ (reference sequence). The CDR3 is made up of 16 amino acids. V lost 5 bases, J lost 2 bases, and 16 bases lay in between. CDR3 residues: CASSRGRERAYNEQFF. In DNA form, the CDR3 reads TGTGCCAGCAGCCGCGGGCGGGAAAGGGCCTACAATGAGCAGTTCTTC.

The V and J genes are TRBV27 and TRBJ2-5; TRBD2 matches 14 bases. The CDR3 sequence is 17 residues long. V dropped 5 bases and J dropped 1; count of bases not matched to a gene: 6. Germline CDR1 MNHEY, CDR2 SMNVEV (reference sequence). The CDR3 loop is CASSRTSGRWTQETQYF. As DNA, the CDR3 is TGTGCCAGCAGTCGGACTAGCGGGAGGTGGACCCAAGAGACCCAGTACTTC.

The genes are TRBV10-3 and TRBJ2-3; 9 nucleotides agree with TRBD1. There are 14 residues in the CDR3. V lost 7 bases and J lost 1; bases outside the gene matches: 3. The V gene's germline CDR1 is ENHRY and CDR2 SYGVKD. CDR3 sequence: CAITRDRGTDTQYF. CDR3 nucleotides: TGTGCCATCACCCGGGACAGGGGCACAGATACGCAGTATTTT.

The V and J genes are TRBV28 and TRBJ2-7, with D possibly TRBD1 on 5 matching bases. There are 10 residues in the CDR3. The V end was cut by 9 bases, the J end by 6 bases, with 9 bases between. CDR1 MDHEN and CDR2 SYDVKM come from the germline V gene. CDR3 nucleotide sequence: TGTGCCAGTTCCCAGGGCGAGCAGTACTTC. It is translated as CASSQGEQYF.

The chain combines TRBV11-2 with TRBJ1-3; D not resolved. Germline CDR1 SGHAT, CDR2 FQNNGV. V dropped 2 bases and J dropped 2 bases, with 4 bases sitting between them. There are 13 residues in the CDR3. CDR3 nucleotide sequence: TGTGCCAGCAGCTTATCCACTGGAAACACCATATATTTT. Translating gives CASSLSTGNTIYF. Together with reference TRBV11-2 and TRBJ1-3, the CDR3 gives the full variable domain: EAGVAQSPRYKIIEKRQSVAFWCNPISGHATLYWYQQILGQGPKLLIQFQNNGVVDDSQLPKDRFSAERLKGVDSTLKIQPAKLEDSAVYLCASSLSTGNTIYFGEGSWLTVV.

The V gene is TRBV11-2, the J gene TRBJ2-7, with 14 bases fitting TRBD2. CDR1 and CDR2 (germline): SGHAT, FQNNGV. The V gene end was trimmed by 5 bases and the J gene end by 6 bases; junction bases not matched to a gene: 3. This CDR3 has 14 amino acids. The CDR3 loop reads CASSHGLAGGEQYF. The DNA for the CDR3 is TGTGCCAGCAGCCATGGACTAGCGGGAGGCGAGCAGTACTTC.

The rearrangement links TRBV10-2 to TRBJ2-1; D is possibly TRBD1 or TRBD2 (7 bases each). This CDR3 contains 13 residues. Germline V gives CDR1 WSHSY, CDR2 SAAADI. Trimming shortened V by 7 bases and J by 9 bases, and 16 bases separated the two germline ends. CDR3 DNA sequence: TGCGCCAGCAACTCCCAGGGGGAGGGTGAGCAGTTCTTC. It codes for CASNSQGEGEQFF.

V and J are TRBV9 and TRBJ2-7; unclear D gene. The germline V and J ends were trimmed by 3 bases and 2 bases, with 12 bases remaining between them. The CDR3 has 14 residues. Germline CDR1 reads SGDLS; CDR2 reads YYNGEE. In DNA, the CDR3 is TGTGCCAGCAGCGAGAGTCCAGGAACCTACGAGCAGTACTTC. Protein: CASSESPGTYEQYF.

Notes on this clone: At one of its ends the junction is not consistent with the germline gene, which may arise from a read error. The rearrangement uses TRBV7-7 and TRBJ2-5; TRBD1 matches 9 bases. Germline values: CDR1 SSHAT, CDR2 FNYEAQ (reference sequence). The CDR3 consists of 16 residues. The DNA of the CDR3 is TGTGCTAGCAGCTTAGTCACAGGGGGCGGGCGAGAGACCCAGTACTTC. This gives the protein CASSLVTGGGRETQYF.

About this clone: The limits of the CDR3 on the DNA are not certain, so only TCRdb's listed CDR3 is given. V and J are TRBV4-1 and TRBJ1-1. From germline, CDR1 is MGHRA and CDR2 YSYEKL. The CDR3 has 15 residues if both end residues are counted. The chain's CDR3 is CASSQVHFGRAEAFF.

This chain joins TRBV16 and TRBJ2-3; D is undetermined. CDR1 and CDR2 from the germline V gene are KGHSY and FQNENV. V gave up 0 bases and J gave up 5 bases, with 9 bases separating them. The CDR3 sequence is 14 residues long. CDR3 region: CASSQSNVQDTQYF. As DNA, the CDR3 is TGTGCCAGCAGCCAATCGAACGTCCAAGATACGCAGTATTTT.

The gene calls are TRBV5-1 and TRBJ2-3; D not resolved. Germline V CDR1 and CDR2: SGHRS, YFSETQ. The V end lost 2 bases, the J end lost 4 bases, and 11 bases lay between the germline ends. The CDR3 has 14 residues. CDR3 loop: CASSLGVAPDTQYF. In nucleotides, the CDR3 is TGCGCCAGCAGCTTAGGCGTTGCCCCAGATACGCAGTATTTT. Combining the CDR3 with reference TRBV5-1 and TRBJ2-3 gives the whole variable domain KAGVTQTPRYLIKTRGQQVTLSCSPISGHRSVSWYQQTPGQGLQFLFEYFSETQRNKGNFPGRFSGRQFSNSRSEMNVSTLELGDSALYLCASSLGVAPDTQYFGPGTRLTVL.

The V and J genes are TRBV11-2 and TRBJ2-3; 7 bases match TRBD1. The CDR3 extends over 13 amino acids. From germline, CDR1 is SGHAT and CDR2 FQNNGV. J lost 8 bases, V lost 5 bases, and 7 bases had no gene match. The CDR3 here is CASSRTPGGTQYF. DNA for the CDR3: TGTGCCAGCAGCAGGACCCCAGGGGGTACGCAGTATTTT.

This rearrangement joins TRBV28 to TRBJ2-5, with 8 bases that match TRBD1. The CDR3 sequence is 13 residues long. The trim removed 6 bases at V and 7 bases at J, leaving 7 bases unmatched. Germline loops: CDR1 MDHEN, CDR2 SYDVKM. The CDR3 here is CASRDREVWTQYF. The DNA of the CDR3 is TGTGCCAGCAGGGACAGGGAAGTATGGACCCAGTACTTC. The whole variable domain, remainder taken from reference TRBV28 and TRBJ2-5, is DVKVTQSSRYLVKRTGEKVFLECVQDMDHENMFWYRQDPGLGLRLIYFSYDVKMKEKGDIPEGYSVSREKKERFSLILESASTNQTSMYLCASRDREVWTQYFGPGTRLLVL.

The chain carries TRBV29-1 and TRBJ2-3; the D gene is possibly TRBD2 (6 bases). CDR3 size: 14 residues. V was pared by 1 base and J by 0 bases, with 8 bases between. Germline lookup yields CDR1 SQVTM and CDR2 ANQGSEA. The CDR3 region is CSVEGGGSTDTQYF. CDR3 nucleotide sequence: TGCAGCGTTGAAGGGGGAGGCAGCACAGATACGCAGTATTTT.

This rearrangement joins TRBV18 to TRBJ2-1; 7 bases align to TRBD2. The CDR3 loop spans 15 amino acids. The germline V gene has CDR1 KGHSH and CDR2 LQKENI. Losses at the gene ends were 0 bases for V and 6 bases for J; bases not matched to a gene: 5. The DNA for the CDR3 is TGTGCCAGCTCACCACCTACCTCGGGGGGCAATGAGCAGTTCTTC. Amino acid sequence: CASSPPTSGGNEQFF.

The rearrangement links TRBV7-7 to TRBJ2-5; 9 bases line up with TRBD2. The V and J ends lost 4 bases and 5 bases, in that order; junction bases with no gene match: 8. There are 15 residues in the CDR3. Germline lookup yields CDR1 SSHAT and CDR2 FNYEAQ (reference sequence). CDR3 region: CASSSEVAGDETQYF. The CDR3 DNA reads as TGTGCCAGCAGCTCAGAGGTAGCGGGAGATGAGACCCAGTACTTC.

The chain employs TRBV5-1 and TRBJ2-2, with 7 bases identical to TRBD2. With V trimmed by 5 bases and J by 1 base, 2 bases remained unmatched. The CDR3 is made up of 14 amino acids. Germline CDR1 is SGHRS and CDR2 is YFSETQ. The CDR3 loop reads CASSLAGNTGELFF. As DNA, the CDR3 is TGCGCCAGCAGTTTAGCGGGGAACACCGGGGAGCTGTTTTTT. Using reference TRBV5-1 and TRBJ2-2 for the parts outside the CDR3, the full variable domain is KAGVTQTPRYLIKTRGQQVTLSCSPISGHRSVSWYQQTPGQGLQFLFEYFSETQRNKGNFPGRFSGRQFSNSRSEMNVSTLELGDSALYLCASSLAGNTGELFFGEGSRLTVL.

J is TRBJ1-5 and V is TRBV6-6; tentatively, D is TRBD1 (5 bases). The CDR3 has 13 residues. Germline assignment: CDR1 MNHNY and CDR2 SVGAGI (reference sequence). V was shortened by 6 bases and J by 4 bases, with 10 bases between the two germline ends. In nucleotides, the CDR3 is TGTGCCAGCAGCCCCGGGGCTAATCAGCCCCAGCATTTT. Encoded protein: CASSPGANQPQHF.

This clone has a handful of counts. The chain employs TRBV6-5 and TRBJ2-7; tentatively, D is TRBD1 (6 bases). The germline gives CDR1 MNHEY, CDR2 SVGAGI. Trimming took off 2 bases at V and 2 bases at J, with 7 bases between the two ends. The CDR3 consists of 13 residues. The CDR3 DNA is TGTGCCAGCAGTTACCGGGACACCTACGAGCAGTACTTC. It translates to CASSYRDTYEQYF.

The chain joins TRBV6-5 to TRBJ2-5; D is uncertain. The V end lost 0 bases, the J end lost 5 bases, and 10 bases lay between the germline ends. The V gene's germline CDR1 is MNHEY and CDR2 SVGAGI. CDR3 length: 14 amino acids. This CDR3 is CASSYSYQVETQYF. The CDR3 DNA reads TGTGCCAGCAGTTACTCTTACCAGGTGGAGACCCAGTACTTC.

Concerning this clone itself: A read error may account for a junction end that differs from germline. CDR3 residues: CASSLDHGSAYEQYF. The DNA of the CDR3 is TGTGCCAGCAGCCTAGATCATGGGAGCGCCTACGAGCAGTACTTC. The genes are TRBV11-2 and TRBJ2-7; possible D gene TRBD2, 5 bases. CDR1 and CDR2 (germline): SGHAT, FQNNGV. This CDR3 contains 15 residues.

The J gene is TRBJ2-5, the V gene TRBV28, with 7 bases fitting TRBD1. Per germline, CDR1 MDHEN and CDR2 SYDVKM. The V segment lost 3 bases and the J segment 5 bases; nucleotides outside the gene matches: 9. This CDR3 comprises 15 residues. As DNA, the CDR3 is TGTGCCAGCAGTTTTTCAGGGGGTGTTACGGAGACCCAGTACTTC. It is translated as CASSFSGGVTETQYF.

CDR3 sequence: CASRATSGRDIQYF. DNA for the CDR3: TGTGCCAGCAGAGCTACTAGCGGGAGGGACATTCAGTACTTC. The chain is built from TRBV28 and TRBJ2-4; 13 bases agree with TRBD2. The CDR3 runs 14 residues. CDR1 MDHEN and CDR2 SYDVKM come from the germline V gene. With 6 bases clipped from V and 8 bases from J, the junction kept 4 bases outside the gene matches.

The chain uses TRBV11-3 and TRBJ2-1; the match to TRBD2 covers 12 bases. The length of the CDR3 is 17 residues. Per germline, CDR1 SGHNT and CDR2 YENEEA. The junction had 5 bases not matched to a gene; V was cut back by 5 bases and J by 0 bases. Here the CDR3 DNA reads TGTGCCAGCAGCCGTCCGACTAGCGGGGGCTCCTACAATGAGCAGTTCTTC. This codes for CASSRPTSGGSYNEQFF.

This clone was detected only a few times. This rearrangement joins TRBV18 to TRBJ1-2; D call uncertain. Germline assignment: CDR1 KGHSH and CDR2 LQKENI. V lost 5 bases to trimming and J lost 4 bases, with 11 bases between them. The CDR3 is 13 amino acids. This CDR3 reads CASSEGRIYGYTF. The CDR3 nucleotides are TGTGCCAGCTCAGAAGGACGGATCTATGGCTACACCTTC.

V gene TRBV7-8 combines with J gene TRBJ2-3, with D possibly being TRBD1 (6 bases). V lost 1 base and J 0 bases, leaving 14 bases between the germline ends. The germline CDR1 and CDR2 sequences are SGHVS and FQNEAQ. This CDR3 spans 17 amino acids. The CDR3 coding sequence is TGTGCCAGCAGCTTAGATGGGCAGGGGATTAGCACAGATACGCAGTATTTT. The encoded protein is CASSLDGQGISTDTQYF.